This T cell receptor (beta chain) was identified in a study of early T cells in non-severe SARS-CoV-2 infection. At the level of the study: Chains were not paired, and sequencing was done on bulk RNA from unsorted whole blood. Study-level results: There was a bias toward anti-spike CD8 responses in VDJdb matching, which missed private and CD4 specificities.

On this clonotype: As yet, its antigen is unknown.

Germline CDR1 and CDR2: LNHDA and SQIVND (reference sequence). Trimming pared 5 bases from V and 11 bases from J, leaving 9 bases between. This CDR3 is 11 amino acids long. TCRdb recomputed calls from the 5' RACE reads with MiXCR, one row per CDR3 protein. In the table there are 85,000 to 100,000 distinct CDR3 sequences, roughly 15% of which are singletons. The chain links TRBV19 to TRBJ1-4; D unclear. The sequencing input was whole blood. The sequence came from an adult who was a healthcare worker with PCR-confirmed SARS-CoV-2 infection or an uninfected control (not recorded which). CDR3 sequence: CASSAPEKLFF. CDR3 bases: TGTGCCAGTAGTGCCCCCGAGAAACTGTTTTTT.